The T cell receptor (beta chain) under discussion was sequenced for a study of blood T cell repertoires in COVID-19 (dated by TCRdb to 2020 to 2021). Study-wide context: Samples from collaborators originated in the United States, Italy and Spain and spanned both the acute and convalescent phases of COVID-19. The material from the prospective study consisted of cDNA or gDNA derived from T cells, B-cell-depleted T cells, or PBMCs. Samples came from the ongoing ImmuneRACE study (first 160 participants) plus 1,254 subjects from 6 global collaborators. Sample metadata almost always included a de-identified subject ID, COVID-19 status, age in years and sex. Where available, HLA class I and class II types were taken from metadata supplied by the sample provider and were not determined by assay-based typing. Subjects who had been exposed to COVID-19, were actively infected with it, or had recovered from it provided the deeply sampled blood TCRbeta repertoires that made up the dataset. The repertoires were made available in a free public database intended to serve as a resource for research on the immune response to SARS-CoV-2. What the research found in general, with its limitations: How much clinical and demographic metadata was included differed by source and by participant, and the metadata was provided uncurated.

The immunoSEQ Assay, a bias-controlled multiplex PCR, was used to amplify TCRbeta CDR3 regions from genomic DNA. The source study handled its data this way. Nucleated cell counts per sample were estimated from amplification of reference gene primers within the assay. To quantify the absolute abundance of each unique TCRbeta CDR3 rearrangement, sequence reads were collapsed and filtered. Productive Simpson clonality was computed per sample as the square root of Simpson's diversity index over productive rearrangements. TCRdb took over this immuneACCESS table, retaining in-frame rearrangements with V and J assigned. Such tables are incomplete; in checked studies, under half of the missing clones stem from an unresolved V gene, and the remainder is unexplained. The D gene and trimming were derived from the DNA, and the V and J assignments and clone size from that table. This sample has some 80,000 clones in its table, and 75% to 85% of those were observed once. The leading ten clones occupy roughly a third of the sample.

V ends up 7 bases short and J 5 bases short, with an unmatched junction base count of 5. The CDR3 holds 12 amino acids from the cysteine to the phenylalanine. Here the CDR3 DNA is all that survives: 36 bases in frame from base 1. At one collaborating source in Seattle, patients were enrolled during active infection and were followed longitudinally through the course of disease. Whole blood was collected in K2EDTA tubes by collaborating institutions according to the institutions' own protocols. For TCRbeta analysis, collaborator samples were shipped as frozen whole blood, as isolated PBMCs, or as DNA extracted from either sample type. This clone has only a few counts. No antigen is known for it. No much larger clone is present one base from it, and per-base qualities are unavailable.

The rearrangement combines TRBV12-3 or TRBV12-4 with TRBJ2-7, with 7 junctional bases fitting TRBD2. The sequencing sample was made of peripheral blood. The receptor comes from a man in his sixties with COVID-19, enrolled during active disease. The CDR3 region has the sequence CASTGGLNEQYF. The sequenced DNA: TGTGCCAGCACGGGGGGACTCAACGAGCAGTACTTC.